This is a list of T cell receptor beta chains from one sample in a study of control samples from healthy donors and cancer patients. Profiled with immunoSEQ multiplex PCR; TCRdb holds only in-frame clones, not every one. The data show 120,000 to 150,000 clones, with roughly 92% seen just once and roughly 13% held by the top ten. The specimen sequenced was blood. These receptors all stem from a man aged 40-49 years in good health. The CDR3 runs from the conserved cysteine through the conserved F or W. The D gene is left open where the match is weak. Clone sizes are given selectively: once, few, many, or a class where the clone is expanded.

v_gene	d_gene	j_gene	abundance	CDR3nt	CDR3aa
TRBV5-1	-	TRBJ1-4	-	TGCGCCAGCAGCTTGGCGGGGGCTAATGAAAAACTGTTTTTT	CASSLAGANEKLFF
TRBV6-1	-	TRBJ1-6	once	TGTGCCAGCAGTGAAGACAGTTTGTATAATTCACCCCTCCACTTT	CASSEDSLYNSPLHF
TRBV28	-	TRBJ1-5	-	TGTGCCAGCAGCTTGCTTTTAAGCAATCAGCCCCAGCATTTT	CASSLLLSNQPQHF
TRBV5-1	TRBD2	TRBJ2-1	-	TGCGCCAGCAGCCCACGGACTAGCGGGACAGGAAATGAGCAGTTCTTC	CASSPRTSGTGNEQFF
TRBV6-2/TRBV6-3	-	TRBJ2-5	-	TGTGCCAGCAGCCTACTCATAGAGACCCAGTACTTC	CASSLLIETQYF
TRBV6-5	-	TRBJ2-7	-	TGTGCCAGCATCAGGGGAAGCTCCTACGAGCAGTACTTC	CASIRGSSYEQYF
TRBV19	-	TRBJ1-1	once	TGTGCCAGTAGTAAATCTACATACACTGAAGCTTTCTTT	CASSKSTYTEAFF
TRBV25-1	-	TRBJ2-7	-	TGTGCCAGCAGTGAGTTAGGGGACTACGAGCAGTACTTC	CASSELGDYEQYF
TRBV9	-	TRBJ2-1	-	TGTGCCAGCAGTCCACTCGCAAGCTCCTACAATGAGCAGTTCTTC	CASSPLASSYNEQFF
TRBV27	-	TRBJ2-3	-	TGTGCCAGCAGGACCCATAGGGCAGATACGCAGTATTTT	CASRTHRADTQYF